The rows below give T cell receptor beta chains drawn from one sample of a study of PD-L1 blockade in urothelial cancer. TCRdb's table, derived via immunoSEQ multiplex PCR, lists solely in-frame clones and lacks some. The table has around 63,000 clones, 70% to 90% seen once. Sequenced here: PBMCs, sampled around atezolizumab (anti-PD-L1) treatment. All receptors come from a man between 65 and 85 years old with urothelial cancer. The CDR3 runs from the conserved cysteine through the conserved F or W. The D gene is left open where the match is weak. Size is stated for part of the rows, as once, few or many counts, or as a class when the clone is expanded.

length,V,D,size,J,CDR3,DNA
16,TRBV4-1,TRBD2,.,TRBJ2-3,CASSPKLAGGTDTQYF,TGCGCCAGCAGTCCAAAACTAGCGGGGGGCACAGATACGCAGTATTTT
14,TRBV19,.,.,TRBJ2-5,CASSKRGLQETQYF,TGTGCCAGTAGTAAGAGAGGGCTACAAGAGACCCAGTACTTC
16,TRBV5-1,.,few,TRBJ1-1,CASSSEAGNMNTEAFF,TGCGCCAGCAGCTCTGAAGCAGGAAACATGAACACTGAAGCTTTCTTT
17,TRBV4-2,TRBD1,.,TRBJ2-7,CASSQSTGTGNFYEQYF,TGTGCCAGCAGCCAGTCGACGGGGACAGGGAATTTCTACGAGCAGTACTTC
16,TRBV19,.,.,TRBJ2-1,CASSWRAPSSYNEQFF,TGTGCCAGTAGTTGGAGGGCGCCTAGCTCCTACAATGAGCAGTTCTTC
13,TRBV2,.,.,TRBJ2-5,CASSEGPAGTQYF,TGTGCCAGCAGTGAAGGGCCGGCGGGGACCCAGTACTTC
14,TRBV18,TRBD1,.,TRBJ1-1,CASSLGQRNTEAFF,TGTGCCAGCTCACTGGGACAGAGGAACACTGAAGCTTTCTTT
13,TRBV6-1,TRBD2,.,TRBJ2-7,CASTTSARGEQYF,TGTGCCAGCACAACTAGCGCTAGAGGAGAGCAGTACTTC
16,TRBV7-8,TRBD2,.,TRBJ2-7,CASSLESGRSAYEQYF,TGTGCCAGCAGCTTAGAGAGCGGGAGGTCCGCCTACGAGCAGTACTTC
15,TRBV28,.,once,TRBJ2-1,CASIPGEGGYNEQFF,TGTGCCAGCATCCCAGGGGAAGGGGGCTACAATGAGCAGTTCTTC
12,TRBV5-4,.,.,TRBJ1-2,CASSLEDSYYTF,TGTGCCAGCAGCTTGGAAGATAGCTACTACACCTTC
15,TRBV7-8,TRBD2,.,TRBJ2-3,CASSLASGRPDTQYF,TGTGCCAGCAGCTTAGCTAGCGGGAGGCCAGATACGCAGTATTTT
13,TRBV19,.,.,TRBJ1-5,CASSGHPGEPQHF,TGTGCCAGTAGTGGGCATCCGGGGGAGCCCCAGCATTTT
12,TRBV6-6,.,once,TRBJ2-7,CASSSSPYEQYF,TGTGCCAGCAGTAGCTCTCCCTACGAGCAGTACTTC
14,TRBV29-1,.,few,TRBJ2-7,CSVGLPRGINEQYF,TGCAGCGTTGGTCTTCCCCGGGGAATCAACGAGCAGTACTTC
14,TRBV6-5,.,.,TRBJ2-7,CASSYGRGSYEQYF,TGTGCCAGCAGTTACGGGCGGGGATCCTACGAGCAGTACTTC
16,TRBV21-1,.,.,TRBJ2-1,CASRKAVAGSVNEQFF,TGTGCCAGCAGAAAAGCTGTAGCGGGATCGGTAAATGAGCAGTTCTTC
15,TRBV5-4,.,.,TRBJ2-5,CASSPDPLRGETQYF,TGTGCCAGCAGCCCAGACCCCCTCCGGGGAGAGACCCAGTACTTC
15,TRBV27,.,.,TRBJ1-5,CASKSRGVFNQPQHF,TGTGCCAGCAAATCGCGGGGGGTTTTCAATCAGCCCCAGCATTTT
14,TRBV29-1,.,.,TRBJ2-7,CSVEDRGGSYEQYF,TGCAGCGTTGAAGATCGGGGAGGATCCTACGAGCAGTACTTC
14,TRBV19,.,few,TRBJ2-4,CASSMGQGKNIQYF,TGTGCCAGTAGTATGGGGCAGGGTAAAAACATTCAGTACTTC
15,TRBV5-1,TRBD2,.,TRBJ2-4,CASSLDASGENIQYF,TGCGCCAGCAGCTTGGACGCTAGCGGAGAAAACATTCAGTACTTC
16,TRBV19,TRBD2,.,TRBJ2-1,CASSIDESGRGDEQFF,TGTGCCAGTAGTATAGATGAAAGCGGGAGAGGCGATGAGCAGTTCTTC
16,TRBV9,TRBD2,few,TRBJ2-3,CASTKTAGESTDTQYF,TGTGCCAGCACCAAGACGGCGGGAGAGTCCACAGATACGCAGTATTTT
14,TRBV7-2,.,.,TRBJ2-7,CASSLDLGGYEQYF,TGTGCCAGCAGCTTAGACCTCGGGGGTTACGAGCAGTACTTC
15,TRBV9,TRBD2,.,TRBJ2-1,CASSVEGLAVHEQFF,TGTGCCAGCAGCGTAGAGGGACTAGCCGTCCATGAGCAGTTCTTC
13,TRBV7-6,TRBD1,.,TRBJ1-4,CASSQDRGEKLFF,TGTGCCAGCAGCCAAGACAGGGGGGAAAAACTGTTTTTT
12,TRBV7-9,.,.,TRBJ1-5,CASSWGLQPQHF,TGTGCCAGCAGCTGGGGGCTTCAGCCCCAGCATTTT
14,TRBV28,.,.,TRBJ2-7,CASSRTPENYEQYF,TGTGCCAGCAGTCGGACACCCGAAAACTACGAGCAGTACTTC
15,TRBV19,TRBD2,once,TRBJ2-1,CASSILPGEGYEQFF,TGTGCCAGTAGTATCCTTCCTGGGGAGGGCTATGAGCAGTTCTTC
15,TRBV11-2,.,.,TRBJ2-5,CASSLAWSLQETQYF,TGTGCCAGCAGCTTAGCATGGAGCCTCCAAGAGACCCAGTACTTC
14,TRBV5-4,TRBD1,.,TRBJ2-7,CASSWDRGSYEQYF,TGTGCCAGCAGCTGGGACAGGGGTTCCTACGAGCAGTACTTC
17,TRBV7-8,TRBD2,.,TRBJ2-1,CASSDGLAGVVDNEQFF,TGTGCCAGCAGCGACGGGCTAGCGGGAGTCGTCGACAATGAGCAGTTCTTC
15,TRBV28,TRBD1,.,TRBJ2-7,CASSPSPGGLGEQYF,TGTGCCAGCAGCCCGTCGCCAGGGGGCTTAGGCGAGCAGTACTTC